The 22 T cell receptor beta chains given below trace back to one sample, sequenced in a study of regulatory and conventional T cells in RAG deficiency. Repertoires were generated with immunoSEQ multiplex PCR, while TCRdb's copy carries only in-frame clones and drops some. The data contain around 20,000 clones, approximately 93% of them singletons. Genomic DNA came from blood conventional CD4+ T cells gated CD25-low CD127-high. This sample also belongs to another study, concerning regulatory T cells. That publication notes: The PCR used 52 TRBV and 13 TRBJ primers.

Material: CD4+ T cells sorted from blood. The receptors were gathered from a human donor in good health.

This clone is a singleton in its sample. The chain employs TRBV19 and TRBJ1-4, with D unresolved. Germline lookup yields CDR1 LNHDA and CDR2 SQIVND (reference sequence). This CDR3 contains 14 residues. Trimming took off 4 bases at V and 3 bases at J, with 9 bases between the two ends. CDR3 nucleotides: TGTGCCAGTAGTAAAAGGATTCCTAATGAAAAACTGTTTTTT. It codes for CASSKRIPNEKLFF.

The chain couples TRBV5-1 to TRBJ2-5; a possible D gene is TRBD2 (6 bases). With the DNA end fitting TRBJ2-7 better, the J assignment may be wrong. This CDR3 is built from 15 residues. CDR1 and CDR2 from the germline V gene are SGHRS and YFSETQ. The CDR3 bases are TGCGCCAGCAGCTCAGGAGGGAGTCTCCCCTACGAGCAGTACTTC. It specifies CASSSGGSLPYEQYF.

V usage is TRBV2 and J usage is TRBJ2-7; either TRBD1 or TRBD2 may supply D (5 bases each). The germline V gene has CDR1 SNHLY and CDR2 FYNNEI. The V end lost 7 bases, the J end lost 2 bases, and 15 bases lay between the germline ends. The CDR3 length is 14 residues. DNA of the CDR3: TGTGCCAGCATCCGAAGGGACGGAGCCTACGAGCAGTACTTC. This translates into CASIRRDGAYEQYF.

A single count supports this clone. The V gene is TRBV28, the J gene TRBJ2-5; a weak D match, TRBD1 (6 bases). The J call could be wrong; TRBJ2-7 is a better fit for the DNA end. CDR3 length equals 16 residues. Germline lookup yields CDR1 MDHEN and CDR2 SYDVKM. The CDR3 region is CASSSTGQGNVYEQYF. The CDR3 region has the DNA TGTGCCAGCAGTTCAACCGGTCAGGGGAATGTTTACGAGCAGTACTTC.

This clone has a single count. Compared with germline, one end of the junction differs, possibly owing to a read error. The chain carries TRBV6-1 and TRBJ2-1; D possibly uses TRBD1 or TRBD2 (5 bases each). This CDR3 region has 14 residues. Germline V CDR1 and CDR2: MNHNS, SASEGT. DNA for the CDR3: TGTGCCAGCAGTGAATCTGGGGGATACACTGAGCAGTTCTTC. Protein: CASSESGGYTEQFF.

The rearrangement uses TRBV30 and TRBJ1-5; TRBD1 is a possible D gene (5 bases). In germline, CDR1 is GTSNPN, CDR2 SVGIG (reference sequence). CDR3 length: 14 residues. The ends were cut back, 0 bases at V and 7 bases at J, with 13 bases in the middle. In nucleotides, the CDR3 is TGTGCCTGGAGTGTAGTTTCCAGGGACCAGCCCCAGCATTTT. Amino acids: CAWSVVSRDQPQHF.

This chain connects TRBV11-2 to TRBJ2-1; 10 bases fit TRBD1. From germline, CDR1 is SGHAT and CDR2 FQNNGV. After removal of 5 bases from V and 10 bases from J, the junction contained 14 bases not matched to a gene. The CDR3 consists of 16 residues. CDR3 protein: CASSTGTGELVGEQFF. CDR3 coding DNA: TGTGCCAGCAGCACCGGGACAGGGGAGTTGGTGGGCGAGCAGTTCTTC.

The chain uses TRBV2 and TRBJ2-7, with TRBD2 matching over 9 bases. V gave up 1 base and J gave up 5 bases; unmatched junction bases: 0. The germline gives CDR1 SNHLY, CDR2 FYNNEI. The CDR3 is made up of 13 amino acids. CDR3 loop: CASSEGTSDEQYF. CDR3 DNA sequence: TGTGCCAGCAGTGAAGGGACTAGCGACGAGCAGTACTTC.

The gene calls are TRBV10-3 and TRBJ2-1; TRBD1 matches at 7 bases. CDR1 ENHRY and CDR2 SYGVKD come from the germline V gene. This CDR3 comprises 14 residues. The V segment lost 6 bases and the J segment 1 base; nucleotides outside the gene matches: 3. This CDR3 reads CAISGQASYNEQFF. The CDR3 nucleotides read TGTGCCATCAGCGGACAGGCATCCTACAATGAGCAGTTCTTC.

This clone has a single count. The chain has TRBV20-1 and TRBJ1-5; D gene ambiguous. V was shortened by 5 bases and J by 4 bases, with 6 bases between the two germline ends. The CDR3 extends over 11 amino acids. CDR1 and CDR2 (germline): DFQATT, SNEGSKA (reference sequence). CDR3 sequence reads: CSAVLNQPQHF. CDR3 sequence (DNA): TGCAGTGCTGTCTTAAATCAGCCCCAGCATTTT.

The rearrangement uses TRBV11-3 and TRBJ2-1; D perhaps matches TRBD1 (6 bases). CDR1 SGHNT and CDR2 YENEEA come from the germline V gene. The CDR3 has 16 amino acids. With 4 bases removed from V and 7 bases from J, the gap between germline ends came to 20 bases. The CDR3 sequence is CASSSQQGGLGNEQFF. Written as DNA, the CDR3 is TGTGCCAGCAGCTCCCAACAGGGTGGATTAGGAAATGAGCAGTTCTTC.

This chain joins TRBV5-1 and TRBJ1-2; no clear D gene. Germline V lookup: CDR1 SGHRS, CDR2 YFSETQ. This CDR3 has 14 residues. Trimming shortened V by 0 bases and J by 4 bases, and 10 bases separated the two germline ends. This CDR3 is CASSLAAQSYGYTF. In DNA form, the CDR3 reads TGCGCCAGCAGCTTGGCCGCGCAAAGCTATGGCTACACCTTC.

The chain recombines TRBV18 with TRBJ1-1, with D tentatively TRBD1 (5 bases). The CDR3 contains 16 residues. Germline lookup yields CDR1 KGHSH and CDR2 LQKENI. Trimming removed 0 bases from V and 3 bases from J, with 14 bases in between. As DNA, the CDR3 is TGTGCCAGCTCACCACCGAGCGGGGGAGGGGACACTGAAGCTTTCTTT. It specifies CASSPPSGGGDTEAFF.

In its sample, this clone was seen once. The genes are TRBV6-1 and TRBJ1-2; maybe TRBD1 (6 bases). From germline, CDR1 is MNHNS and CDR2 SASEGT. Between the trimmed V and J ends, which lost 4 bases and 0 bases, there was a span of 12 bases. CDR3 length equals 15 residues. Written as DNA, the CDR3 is TGTGCCAGCAGTGGGGGACACCTACCTAACTATGGCTACACCTTC. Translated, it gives CASSGGHLPNYGYTF.

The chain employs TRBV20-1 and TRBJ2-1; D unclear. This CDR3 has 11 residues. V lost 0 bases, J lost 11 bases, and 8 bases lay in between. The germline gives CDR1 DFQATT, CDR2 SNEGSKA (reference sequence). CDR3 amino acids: CSARDRQKQFF. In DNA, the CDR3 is TGCAGTGCTAGAGATCGCCAAAAGCAGTTCTTC.

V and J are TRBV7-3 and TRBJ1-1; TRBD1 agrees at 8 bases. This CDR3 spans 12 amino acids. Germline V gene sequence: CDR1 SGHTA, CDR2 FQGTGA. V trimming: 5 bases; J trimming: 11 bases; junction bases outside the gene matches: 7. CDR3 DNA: TGTGCCAGCAGCGACGGGACAGGAGGTGCTTTCTTT. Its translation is CASSDGTGGAFF.

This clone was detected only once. The CDR3 sequence: CASSSSLDEQFF. The CDR3 DNA sequence: TGTGCCAGCAGCTCTTCTCTCGATGAGCAGTTCTTC. The rearrangement links TRBV28 to TRBJ2-1; the D is unclear. CDR3 length: 12 residues. V gave up 6 bases and J gave up 8 bases, with 11 bases separating them. Per germline, CDR1 MDHEN and CDR2 SYDVKM.

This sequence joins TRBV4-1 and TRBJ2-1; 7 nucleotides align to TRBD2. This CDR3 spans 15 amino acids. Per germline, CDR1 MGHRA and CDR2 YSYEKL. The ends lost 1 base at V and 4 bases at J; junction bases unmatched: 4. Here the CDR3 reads CASSQASGPYNEQFF. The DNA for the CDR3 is TGCGCCAGCAGCCAAGCTAGCGGACCTTACAATGAGCAGTTCTTC.

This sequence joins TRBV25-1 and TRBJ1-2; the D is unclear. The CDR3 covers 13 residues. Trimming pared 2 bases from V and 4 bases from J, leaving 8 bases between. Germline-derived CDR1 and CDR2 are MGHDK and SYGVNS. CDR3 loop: CASSEEGGYGYTF. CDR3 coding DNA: TGTGCCAGCAGTGAAGAGGGAGGCTATGGCTACACCTTC.

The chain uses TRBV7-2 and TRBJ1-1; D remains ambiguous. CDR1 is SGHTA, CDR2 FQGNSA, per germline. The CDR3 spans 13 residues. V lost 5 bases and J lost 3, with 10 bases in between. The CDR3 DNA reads TGTGCCAGCAGCCCTACACCTTACACTGAAGCTTTCTTT. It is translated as CASSPTPYTEAFF.

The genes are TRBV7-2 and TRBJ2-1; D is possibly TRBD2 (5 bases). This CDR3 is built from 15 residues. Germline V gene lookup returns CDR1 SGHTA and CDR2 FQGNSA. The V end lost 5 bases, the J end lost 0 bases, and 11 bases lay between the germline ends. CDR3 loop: CASSKDWSSYNEQFF. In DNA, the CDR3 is TGTGCCAGCAGCAAGGACTGGAGCTCCTACAATGAGCAGTTCTTC.

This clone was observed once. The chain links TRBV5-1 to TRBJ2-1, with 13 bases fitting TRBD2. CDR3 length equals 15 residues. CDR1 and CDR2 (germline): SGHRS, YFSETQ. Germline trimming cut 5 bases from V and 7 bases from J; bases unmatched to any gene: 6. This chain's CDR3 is CASSPRLAGGNEQFF. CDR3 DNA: TGCGCCAGCAGTCCCCGACTAGCGGGAGGAAATGAGCAGTTCTTC. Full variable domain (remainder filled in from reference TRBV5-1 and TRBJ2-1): KAGVTQTPRYLIKTRGQQVTLSCSPISGHRSVSWYQQTPGQGLQFLFEYFSETQRNKGNFPGRFSGRQFSNSRSEMNVSTLELGDSALYLCASSPRLAGGNEQFFGPGTRLTVL.